This T cell receptor beta chain was obtained from a study of blood T cell repertoires in COVID-19. Study in general: Collection of acute and convalescent COVID-19 samples took place in the United States, Italy and Spain. From T cells, B-cell-depleted T cells, or PBMCs came the material, which was cDNA or gDNA.

In the original processing: Estimation of nucleated cell counts was performed using reference gene primer amplification. TCRdb's copy holds only in-frame clones and misses some; the assay was immunoSEQ multiplex PCR. V and J calls and clone size come straight from that table; D and trimming were deduced from the DNA. There are some 700,000 clones in the sample; 85% to 90% occur only once, and over 0.2% lies in the top ten. Trimming pared 6 bases from V and 2 bases from J, leaving 11 bases between. CDR1 is SQVTM and CDR2 is ANQGSEA in the germline V gene. There are 13 residues in the CDR3. The receptor was isolated from a woman between 18 and 30 years old with acute or convalescent COVID-19. Sequenced material: peripheral blood. The chain is built from TRBV29-1 and TRBJ1-3; no definite D call. The CDR3 reads CSVAGGTGNTIYF. The CDR3 coding sequence is TGCAGCGTCGCAGGAGGGACTGGAAACACCATATATTTT.